Listed here is a single T cell receptor (beta chain). This entry comes from a study of blood T cell repertoires in COVID-19. For the study at large: Spain, Italy and the United States supplied samples that represented acute and convalescent COVID-19. T cells, B-cell-depleted T cells, or PBMCs supplied cDNA or gDNA.

V gave up 2 bases and J gave up 2 bases, with 23 bases separating them. Looked up from germline, CDR1 is MDHEN and CDR2 is SYDVKM. The CDR3 consists of 19 residues. Per the study methods: Amplification with reference gene primers provided the estimates of nucleated cell counts. Assay: immunoSEQ multiplex PCR; the TCRdb copy retains only in-frame clones and omits some. V and J calls and clone size follow that table, whereas D and trimming were derived from the DNA. The sample consists of approximately 31,000 clones, nearly 90% of them appearing once. The chain combines TRBV28 with TRBJ2-3, with D possibly being TRBD1 (5 bases). Sequenced: peripheral blood. The receptor comes from a man aged 60 to 69 with active COVID-19. Here the CDR3 reads CASSLVRGFRAGYTDTQYF. The CDR3 nucleotides are TGTGCCAGCAGTTTAGTCCGTGGATTCCGGGCAGGGTACACAGATACGCAGTATTTT.